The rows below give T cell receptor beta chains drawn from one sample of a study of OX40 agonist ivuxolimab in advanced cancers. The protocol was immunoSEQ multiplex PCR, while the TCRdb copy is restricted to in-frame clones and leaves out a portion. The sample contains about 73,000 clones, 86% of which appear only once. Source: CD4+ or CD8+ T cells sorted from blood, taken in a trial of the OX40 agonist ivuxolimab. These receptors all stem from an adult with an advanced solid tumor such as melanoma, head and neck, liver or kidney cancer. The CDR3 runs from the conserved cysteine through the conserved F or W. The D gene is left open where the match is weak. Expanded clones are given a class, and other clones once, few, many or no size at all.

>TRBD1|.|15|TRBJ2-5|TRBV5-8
TGTGCCAGCAGCTTGGTTGACAGGGGGCGAGAGACCCAGTACTTC
CASSLVDRGRETQYF
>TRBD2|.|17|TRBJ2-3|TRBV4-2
TGTGCCAGCAGCCAGACTCTAGCGGGAGCTAGCACAGATACGCAGTATTTT
CASSQTLAGASTDTQYF
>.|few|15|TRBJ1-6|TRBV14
TGTGCCAGCAGCCCCCCGGGGGGGGGAAATTCACCCCTCCACTTT
CASSPPGGGNSPLHF
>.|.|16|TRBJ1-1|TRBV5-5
TGTGCCAGCAGCCAGATAGGAGGACGTAGGAACACTGAAGCTTTCTTT
CASSQIGGRRNTEAFF
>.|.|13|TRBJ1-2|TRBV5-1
TGCGCCAGCAGGGGACGGGGCCATTCTGGCTACACCTTC
CASRGRGHSGYTF
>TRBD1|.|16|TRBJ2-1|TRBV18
TGTGCCAGCTCCCATAGGACAGGGGGCAACTACAATGAGCAGTTCTTC
CASSHRTGGNYNEQFF
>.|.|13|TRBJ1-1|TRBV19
TGTGCCAGTAGGGATACAGTGAACACTGAAGCTTTCTTT
CASRDTVNTEAFF
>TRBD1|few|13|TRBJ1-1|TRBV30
TGTGCCTGGGAGGGACAGATGAACACTGAAGCTTTCTTT
CAWEGQMNTEAFF
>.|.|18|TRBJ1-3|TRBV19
TGTGCCAGTAGTATAAGGGACTCCGACACCTACTCTGGAAACACCATATATTTT
CASSIRDSDTYSGNTIYF
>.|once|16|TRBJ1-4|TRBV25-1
TGTGCCAGCAGACCCGGGGCTCGAGGTTCCAATGAAAAACTGTTTTTT
CASRPGARGSNEKLFF
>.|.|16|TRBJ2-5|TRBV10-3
TGTGCCATCAGTGAGTCACCTCGTCCCCCCCAAGAGACCCAGTACTTC
CAISESPRPPQETQYF
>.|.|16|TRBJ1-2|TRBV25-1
TGTGCCAGCAGCAACCTACAGCCATGGGAGGCGAATGGCTACACCTTC
CASSNLQPWEANGYTF
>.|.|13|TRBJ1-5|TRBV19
TGTGCCAGTAGTATCGTGCCCAAACAGCCCCAGCATTTT
CASSIVPKQPQHF
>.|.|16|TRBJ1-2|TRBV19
TGTGCCAGTAGTATAGATCTTGCAGGGAGGGTTTCTGGCTACACCTTC
CASSIDLAGRVSGYTF
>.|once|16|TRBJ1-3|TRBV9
TGTGCCAGCAGCGCAGGGGACGGGTTTTCTGGAAACACCATATATTTT
CASSAGDGFSGNTIYF
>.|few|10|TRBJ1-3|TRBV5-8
TGTGCCAGCAGCTTCAGCACCATATATTTT
CASSFSTIYF
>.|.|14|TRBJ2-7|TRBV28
TGTGCCAGCAGCCACCAAGGTATGGCGGGAGAGCAGTACTTC
CASSHQGMAGEQYF
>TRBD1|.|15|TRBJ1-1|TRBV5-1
TGCGCCAGCAGCGGAAGACAGGGGGGGAACACTGAAGCTTTCTTT
CASSGRQGGNTEAFF
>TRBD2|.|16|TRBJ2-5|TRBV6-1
TGTGCCAGCAGTGAAGGGACTAGCGGGAGAGGAGGGGCCCAGTACTTC
CASSEGTSGRGGAQYF
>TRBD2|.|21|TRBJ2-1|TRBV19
TGTGCCAGTCGGTCCAGGGGGTGGTCTGGGACTAGCGGGGGCTACGTCGATGAGCAGTTCTTC
CASRSRGWSGTSGGYVDEQFF
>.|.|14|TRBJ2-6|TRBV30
TGTGCCTGGAGTAGTCTGGCTGGGGCCAACGTCCTGACTTTC
CAWSSLAGANVLTF
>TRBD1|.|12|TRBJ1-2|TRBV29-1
TGCAGCGGCCGACAGGGGGTCGATGGCTACACCTTC
CSGRQGVDGYTF
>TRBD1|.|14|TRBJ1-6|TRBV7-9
TGTGCCAGCAGCTTGGGACAGTTAAATTCACCCCTCCACTTT
CASSLGQLNSPLHF
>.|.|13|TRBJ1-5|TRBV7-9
TGTGCCAGCAGCTTAGCTTGGGATCAGCCCCAGCATTTT
CASSLAWDQPQHF
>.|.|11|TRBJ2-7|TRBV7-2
TGTGCCAGCAGCCAGGCCTACGAGCAGTACTTC
CASSQAYEQYF
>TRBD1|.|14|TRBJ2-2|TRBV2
TGTGCCAGCAGACCCGGGACAGGGTCCGGGGAGCTGTTTTTT
CASRPGTGSGELFF
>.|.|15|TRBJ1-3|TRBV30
TGTGCCTGGAGTTTCGGACAGTCAGATGTAAACACCATATATTTT
CAWSFGQSDVNTIYF
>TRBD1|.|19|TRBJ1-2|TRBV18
TGTGCCAGCTCACCTCTAAGCGCCCCGGGACAGGGGAATGTTGATGGCTACACCTTC
CASSPLSAPGQGNVDGYTF
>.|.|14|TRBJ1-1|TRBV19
TGTGCCAGTAGTATGTGGCAAGTGAACACTGAAGCTTTCTTT
CASSMWQVNTEAFF